Sequencing of this TCR beta chain was carried out in a study of cytomegalovirus exposure and HLA in healthy donors. Study summary: Previous work identified roughly 120 million unique TCR beta sequences from some 170 million T cells.

Overall study results and limits: The authors listed over 150 TCR beta chains as cytomegalovirus-associated. TCR beta sequences reportedly predicted most subjects' HLA-A and HLA-B alleles accurately. Indistinguishable V segments, including TRBV6-2 and TRBV6-3, were excluded.

Germline V gene sequence: CDR1 KGHSH, CDR2 LQKENI. This CDR3 is 14 amino acids long. V was pared by 9 bases and J by 1 base, with 10 bases between. Primers for the PCR totalled 60 Vbeta and 13 Jbeta. Clones were sequenced by immunoSEQ multiplex PCR, and TCRdb holds only the in-frame ones, with some missing. The data contain approximately 120,000 clones, around three quarters of them singletons. On this clone itself: The antigen is undetermined.

Specimen: PBMCs. The clonotype originates from a female donor in good health and CMV-seronegative. The chain carries TRBV18 and TRBJ1-6; no clear D. The CDR3, as DNA: TGTGCCAGTACAAGGGAGTCCTATAATTCACCCCTCCACTTT. The encoded protein is CASTRESYNSPLHF.